A single TCR beta chain is shown here with its context. Its antigen remains unidentified. This sample is part of a study of cytomegalovirus exposure and HLA in healthy donors. Whole-study findings and limits: Among the most significant clusters, several appeared linked to common viral pathogens in a later analysis.

The PCR used 60 Vbeta and 13 Jbeta primers. Profiling relied on immunoSEQ multiplex PCR, and the TCRdb table lists in-frame clones only, not all of them. The repertoire has roughly 200,000 clones, 65% to 85% of them found once; the top ten carry 2.4%. The germline V gene encodes CDR1 MRHNA and CDR2 SNTAGT. CDR3 length equals 15 residues. Trimming removed 5 bases from V and 4 bases from J; junction bases left unmatched: 5. This receptor was identified in a man in his 60s in good health and CMV-seronegative. The rearrangement joins TRBV6-4 to TRBJ2-1, with 10 positions matching TRBD2. Material: PBMCs. CDR3 DNA: TGTGCCAGCAGTTACCCGACTAGCGGGTACAATGAGCAGTTCTTC. Protein product: CASSYPTSGYNEQFF.